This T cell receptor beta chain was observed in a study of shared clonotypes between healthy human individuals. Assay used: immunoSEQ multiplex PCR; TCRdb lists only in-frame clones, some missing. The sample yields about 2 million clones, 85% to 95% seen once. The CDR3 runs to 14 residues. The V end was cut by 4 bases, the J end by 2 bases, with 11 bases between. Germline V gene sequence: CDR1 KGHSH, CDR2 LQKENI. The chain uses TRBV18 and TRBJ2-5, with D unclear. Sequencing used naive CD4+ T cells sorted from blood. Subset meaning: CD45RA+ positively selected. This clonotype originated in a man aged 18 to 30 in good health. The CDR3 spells CASSHGNRQETQYF. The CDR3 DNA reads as TGTGCCAGCTCACATGGGAACAGACAAGAGACCCAGTACTTC.